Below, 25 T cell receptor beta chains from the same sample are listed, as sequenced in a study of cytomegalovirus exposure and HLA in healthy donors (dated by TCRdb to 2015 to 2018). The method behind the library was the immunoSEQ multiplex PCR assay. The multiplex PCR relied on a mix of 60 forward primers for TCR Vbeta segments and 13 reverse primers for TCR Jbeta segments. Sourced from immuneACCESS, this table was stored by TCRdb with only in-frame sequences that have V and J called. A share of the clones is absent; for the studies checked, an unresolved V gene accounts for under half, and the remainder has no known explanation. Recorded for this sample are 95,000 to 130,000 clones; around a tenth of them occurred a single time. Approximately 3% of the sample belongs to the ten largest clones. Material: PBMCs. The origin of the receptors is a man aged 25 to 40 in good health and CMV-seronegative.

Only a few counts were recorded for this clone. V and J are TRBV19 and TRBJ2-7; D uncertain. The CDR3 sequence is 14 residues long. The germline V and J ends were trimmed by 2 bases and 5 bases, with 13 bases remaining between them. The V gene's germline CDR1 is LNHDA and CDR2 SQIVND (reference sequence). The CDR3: CASSIQESYHEQYF. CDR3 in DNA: TGTGCCAGTAGTATACAGGAATCCTACCACGAGCAGTACTTC.

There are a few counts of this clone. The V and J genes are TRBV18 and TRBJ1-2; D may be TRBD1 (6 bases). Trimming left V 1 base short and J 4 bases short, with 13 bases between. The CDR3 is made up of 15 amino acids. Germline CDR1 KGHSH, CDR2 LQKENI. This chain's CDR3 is CASSPQERGGYGYTF. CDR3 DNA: TGTGCCAGCTCACCACAAGAGAGGGGGGGCTATGGCTACACCTTC.

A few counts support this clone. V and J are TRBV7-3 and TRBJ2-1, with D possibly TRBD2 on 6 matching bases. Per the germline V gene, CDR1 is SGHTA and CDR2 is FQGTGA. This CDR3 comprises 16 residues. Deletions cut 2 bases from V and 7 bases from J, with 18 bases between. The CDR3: CASSLGGFSGANEQFF. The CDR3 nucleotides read TGTGCCAGCAGCTTAGGAGGGTTTAGTGGGGCGAATGAGCAGTTCTTC.

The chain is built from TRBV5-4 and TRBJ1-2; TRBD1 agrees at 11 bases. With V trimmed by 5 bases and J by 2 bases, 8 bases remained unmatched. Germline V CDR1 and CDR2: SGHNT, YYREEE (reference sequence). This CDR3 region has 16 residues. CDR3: CASSTGQGAGNYGYTF. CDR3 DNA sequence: TGTGCCAGCAGTACAGGACAGGGGGCAGGAAACTATGGCTACACCTTC.

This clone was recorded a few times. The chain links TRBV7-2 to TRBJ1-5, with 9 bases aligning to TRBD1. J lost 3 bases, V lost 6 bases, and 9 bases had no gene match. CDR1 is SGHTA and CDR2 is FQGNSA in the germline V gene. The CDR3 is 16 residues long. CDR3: CASRPTGGNANQPQHF. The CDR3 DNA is TGTGCCAGCAGACCTACAGGGGGCAATGCCAATCAGCCCCAGCATTTT.

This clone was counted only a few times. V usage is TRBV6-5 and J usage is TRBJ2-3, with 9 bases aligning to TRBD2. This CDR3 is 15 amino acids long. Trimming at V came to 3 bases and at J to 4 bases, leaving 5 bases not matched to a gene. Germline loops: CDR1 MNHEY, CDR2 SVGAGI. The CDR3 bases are TGTGCCAGCAGTTATCTGCGGGAGGGGGCAGATACGCAGTATTTT. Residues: CASSYLREGADTQYF.

The chain's CDR3 is CASSVQASPYVGNEQFF. The DNA of the CDR3 is TGTGCCAGCAGTGTCCAGGCTAGCCCCTACGTCGGAAATGAGCAGTTCTTC. J is TRBJ2-1 and V is TRBV2, with D tentatively TRBD2 (5 bases). Germline V lookup: CDR1 SNHLY, CDR2 FYNNEI. CDR3 length: 17 amino acids. The V end lost 4 bases, the J end lost 7 bases, and 23 bases lay between the germline ends.

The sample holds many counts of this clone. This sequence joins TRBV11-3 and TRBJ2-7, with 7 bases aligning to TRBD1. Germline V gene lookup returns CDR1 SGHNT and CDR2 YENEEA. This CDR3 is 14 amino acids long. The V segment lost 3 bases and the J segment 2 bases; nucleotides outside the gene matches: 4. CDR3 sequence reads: CASSFRQGAYEQYF. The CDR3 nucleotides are TGTGCCAGCAGCTTCCGCCAGGGGGCCTACGAGCAGTACTTC.

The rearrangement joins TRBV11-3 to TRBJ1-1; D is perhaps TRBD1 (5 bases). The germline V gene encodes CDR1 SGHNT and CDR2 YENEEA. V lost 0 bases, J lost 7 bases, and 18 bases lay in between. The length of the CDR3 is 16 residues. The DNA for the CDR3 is TGTGCCAGCAGCTTAGATGCACGGAGGGGCGATAATGAAGCTTTCTTT. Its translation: CASSLDARRGDNEAFF.

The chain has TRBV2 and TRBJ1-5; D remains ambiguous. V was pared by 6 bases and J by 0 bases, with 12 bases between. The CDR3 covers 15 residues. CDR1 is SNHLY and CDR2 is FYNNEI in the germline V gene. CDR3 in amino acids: CASRVERYSNQPQHF. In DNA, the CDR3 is TGTGCCAGCAGGGTGGAGAGATATAGCAATCAGCCCCAGCATTTT.

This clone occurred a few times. CDR3 protein: CASSLGSGGDNEQFF. In DNA, the CDR3 is TGTGCCAGCAGCTTAGGGTCAGGGGGAGACAATGAGCAGTTCTTC. The chain carries TRBV7-9 and TRBJ2-1, with 7 bases matching TRBD1. The V and J ends lost 1 base and 5 bases, in that order; junction bases with no gene match: 5. The CDR3 sequence is 15 residues long. The V gene's germline CDR1 is SEHNR and CDR2 FQNEAQ (reference sequence).

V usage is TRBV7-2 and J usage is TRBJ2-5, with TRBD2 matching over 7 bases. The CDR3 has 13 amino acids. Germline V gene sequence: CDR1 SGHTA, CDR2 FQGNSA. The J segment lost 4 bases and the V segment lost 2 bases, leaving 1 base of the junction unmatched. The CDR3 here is CASSLWEGETQYF. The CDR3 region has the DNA TGTGCCAGCAGCTTATGGGAGGGAGAGACCCAGTACTTC.

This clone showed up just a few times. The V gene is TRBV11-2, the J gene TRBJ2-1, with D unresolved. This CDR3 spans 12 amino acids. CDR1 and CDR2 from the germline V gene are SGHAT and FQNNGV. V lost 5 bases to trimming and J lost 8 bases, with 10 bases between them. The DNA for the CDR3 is TGTGCCAGCAGCCCGAGACTTGATGAGCAGTTCTTC. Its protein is CASSPRLDEQFF.

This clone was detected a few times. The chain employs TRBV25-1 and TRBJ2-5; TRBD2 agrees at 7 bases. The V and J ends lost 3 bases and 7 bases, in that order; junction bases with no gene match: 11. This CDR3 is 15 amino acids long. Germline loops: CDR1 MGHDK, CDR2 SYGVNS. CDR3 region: CASSEASGAGGTQYF. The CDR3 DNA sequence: TGTGCCAGCAGTGAGGCGAGCGGGGCAGGTGGGACCCAGTACTTC.

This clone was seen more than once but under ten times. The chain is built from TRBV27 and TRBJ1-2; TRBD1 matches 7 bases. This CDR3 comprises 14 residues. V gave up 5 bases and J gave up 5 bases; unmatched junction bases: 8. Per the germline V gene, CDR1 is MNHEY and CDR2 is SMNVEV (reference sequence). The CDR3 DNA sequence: TGTGCCAGCAGTCCCACAGGGGTTGGATATGGCTACACCTTC. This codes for CASSPTGVGYGYTF.

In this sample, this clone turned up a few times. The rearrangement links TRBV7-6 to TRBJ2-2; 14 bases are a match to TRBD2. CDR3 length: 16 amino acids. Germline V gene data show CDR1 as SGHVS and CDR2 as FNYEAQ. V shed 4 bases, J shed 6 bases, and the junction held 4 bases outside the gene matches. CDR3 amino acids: CASSSGLAGVAGELFF. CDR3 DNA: TGTGCCAGCAGCTCGGGACTAGCGGGAGTGGCCGGGGAGCTGTTTTTT.

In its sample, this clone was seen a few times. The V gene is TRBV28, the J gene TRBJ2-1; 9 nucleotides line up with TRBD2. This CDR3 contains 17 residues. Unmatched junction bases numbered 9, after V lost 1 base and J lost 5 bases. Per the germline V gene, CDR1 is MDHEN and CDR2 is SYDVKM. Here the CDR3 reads CASSLYASSGKNNEQFF. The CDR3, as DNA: TGTGCCAGCAGTTTATACGCCTCTAGCGGGAAAAACAATGAGCAGTTCTTC.

The CDR3 region is CASSIRESYEQYF. In nucleotides, the CDR3 is TGTGCCAGTAGTATTCGGGAATCCTACGAGCAGTACTTC. The rearrangement uses TRBV19 and TRBJ2-7; perhaps TRBD2 as D (5 bases). This CDR3 comprises 13 residues. Germline V CDR1 and CDR2: LNHDA, SQIVND (reference sequence). V was clipped by 3 bases and J by 1 base, with 7 bases between them.

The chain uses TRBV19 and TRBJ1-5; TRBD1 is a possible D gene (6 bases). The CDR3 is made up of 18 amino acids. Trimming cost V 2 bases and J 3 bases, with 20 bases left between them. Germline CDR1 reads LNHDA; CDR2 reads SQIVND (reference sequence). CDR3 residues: CASSIRGGGTALNQPQHF. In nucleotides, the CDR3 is TGTGCCAGTAGTATAAGGGGGGGCGGGACGGCTCTCAATCAGCCCCAGCATTTT.

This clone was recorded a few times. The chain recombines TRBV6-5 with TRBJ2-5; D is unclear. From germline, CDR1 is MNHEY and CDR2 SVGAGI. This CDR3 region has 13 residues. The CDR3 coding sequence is TGTGCATCCCCCCACGTCTGGAGACAGACCCAGTACTTC. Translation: CASPHVWRQTQYF.

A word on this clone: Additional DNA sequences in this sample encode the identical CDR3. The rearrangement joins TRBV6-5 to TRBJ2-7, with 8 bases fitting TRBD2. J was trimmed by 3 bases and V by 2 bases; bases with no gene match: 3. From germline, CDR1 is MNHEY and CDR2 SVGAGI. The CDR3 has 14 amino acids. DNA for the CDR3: TGTGCCAGCAGTTACGCGGGAGGAGGCTACGAGCAGTACTTC. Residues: CASSYAGGGYEQYF.

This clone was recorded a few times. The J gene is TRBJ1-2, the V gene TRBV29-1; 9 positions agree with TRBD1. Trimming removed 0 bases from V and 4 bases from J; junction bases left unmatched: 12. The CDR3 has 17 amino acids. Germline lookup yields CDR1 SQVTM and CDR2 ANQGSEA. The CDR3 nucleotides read TGCAGCGTTGAAGAGGATCTTGGGGGACAGGGAACCTATGGCTACACCTTC. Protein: CSVEEDLGGQGTYGYTF.

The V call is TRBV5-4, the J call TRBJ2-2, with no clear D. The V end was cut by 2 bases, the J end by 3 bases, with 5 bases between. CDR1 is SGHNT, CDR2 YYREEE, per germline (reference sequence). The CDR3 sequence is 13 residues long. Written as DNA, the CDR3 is TGTGCCAGCAGCTTATCATACACCGGGGAGCTGTTTTTT. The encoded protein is CASSLSYTGELFF.

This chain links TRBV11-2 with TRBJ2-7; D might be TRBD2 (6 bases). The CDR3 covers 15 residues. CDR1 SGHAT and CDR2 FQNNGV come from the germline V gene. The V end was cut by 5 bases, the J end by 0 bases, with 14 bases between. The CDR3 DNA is TGTGCCAGCAGCCCACGGGACTTGAGCTCCTACGAGCAGTACTTC. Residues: CASSPRDLSSYEQYF.

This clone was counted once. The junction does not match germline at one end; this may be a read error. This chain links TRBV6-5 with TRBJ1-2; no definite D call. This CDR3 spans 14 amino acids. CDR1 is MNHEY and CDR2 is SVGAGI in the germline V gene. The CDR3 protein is CARSYSRGPYGYTF. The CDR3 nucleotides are TGTGCCAGAAGTTACTCGAGAGGCCCCTATGGCTACACCTTC.